This T cell receptor beta chain was recovered during a study of T cells in Graves' hyperthyroidism and ophthalmopathy. Findings of the study overall: The blood repertoire included most of the expanded thyroid clonotypes above 0.001.

The CDR3 spans 13 residues. The ends were cut back, 8 bases at V and 1 base at J, with 11 bases in the middle. Germline V gene lookup returns CDR1 GTSNPN and CDR2 SVGIG (reference sequence). Comment on this clonotype: Its antigen is unknown.

Amplification yielded TCR beta CDR3 regions, with RNA transcripts as the source. When the TCR CDR3 underwent first-round RT-PCR, the HTBI primer set was used. MiXCR was run by TCRdb on the multiplex PCR reads, yielding one entry per CDR3 protein. The data show hundreds of thousands of distinct CDR3 sequences, with roughly 14% seen just once and about 13% held by the top ten. The receptor's source is a young man with Graves' ophthalmopathy. This chain connects TRBV30 to TRBJ2-2; D not resolved. The sample taken for sequencing was blood. This CDR3 is CAVPGGNTGELFF. The CDR3 region has the DNA TGTGCCGTCCCGGGCGGGAACACCGGGGAGCTGTTTTTT.